The 27 T cell receptor beta chains in this list originate from one sample, sequenced in a study of blood T cell repertoires in COVID-19. TCRdb's copy holds only in-frame clones and misses some; the assay was immunoSEQ multiplex PCR. The profile shows 350,000 to 550,000 clones, roughly 91% of them singletons. Material for sequencing was peripheral blood. The receptor source for this set is a woman in her twenties or thirties with acute or convalescent COVID-19.

For this clone: Different DNA sequences within this sample yield the same CDR3. This chain links TRBV9 with TRBJ2-2; 7 bases agree with TRBD1. CDR3 length equals 14 residues. Germline V gives CDR1 SGDLS, CDR2 YYNGEE. V lost 5 bases to trimming and J lost 6 bases; unmatched junction nucleotides: 7. The CDR3 loop is CASSPTGFPGELFF. The CDR3 nucleotides read TGTGCCAGCAGTCCGACAGGGTTTCCCGGGGAGCTGTTTTTT.

V and J are TRBV6-5 and TRBJ2-7; D gene ambiguous. The CDR3 covers 12 residues. CDR1 is MNHEY, CDR2 SVGAGI, per germline. V was trimmed by 2 bases and J by 3 bases, leaving 5 bases between them. In DNA, the CDR3 is TGTGCCAGCAGTTACAACAGCTACGAGCAGTACTTC. This translates into CASSYNSYEQYF.

The chain carries TRBV9 and TRBJ1-6; D unresolved. V dropped 2 bases and J dropped 9 bases, with 12 bases sitting between them. The CDR3 has 14 amino acids. Germline V gene data show CDR1 as SGDLS and CDR2 as YYNGEE. The CDR3 spells CASSVGSRGSPLHF. The CDR3 DNA follows: TGTGCCAGCAGCGTCGGAAGCCGGGGTTCACCCCTCCACTTT.

The V and J genes are TRBV29-1 and TRBJ1-2; tentative D call: TRBD1 (5 bases). Between the trimmed V and J ends, which lost 1 base and 8 bases, there was a span of 14 bases. The CDR3 extends over 13 amino acids. Germline V gives CDR1 SQVTM, CDR2 ANQGSEA. CDR3 nucleotide sequence: TGCAGCGTTGAAGTCCAGGGTGGCAAGGGCTACACCTTC. It yields the protein CSVEVQGGKGYTF.

The chain couples TRBV11-2 to TRBJ1-2, with no clear D. Trimming shortened V by 4 bases and J by 7 bases, and 25 bases separated the two germline ends. Germline V gene lookup returns CDR1 SGHAT and CDR2 FQNNGV. This CDR3 spans 17 amino acids. The CDR3 coding sequence is TGTGCCAGCAGCTCCCCCTTGGCTTATTCGGGAAGGAGTGGCTACACCTTC. It encodes CASSSPLAYSGRSGYTF.

In this sample, this clone turned up once. The chain carries TRBV6-1 and TRBJ1-2; D ambiguous. The CDR3 covers 15 residues. The V end was cut by 3 bases, the J end by 6 bases, with 17 bases between. Germline assignment: CDR1 MNHNS and CDR2 SASEGT. The CDR3: CASSDLGWTGNGYTF. The CDR3 nucleotides are TGTGCCAGCAGTGACCTGGGTTGGACTGGGAATGGCTACACCTTC.

This clone was seen once. The CDR3 reads CASSVVREATQYF. The CDR3 DNA reads TGTGCCAGCAGCGTCGTTCGGGAGGCGACCCAGTACTTC. V and J are TRBV11-3 and TRBJ2-5, with 7 bases that match TRBD2. The V gene end was trimmed by 5 bases and the J gene end by 7 bases; junction bases not matched to a gene: 7. Germline V gene lookup returns CDR1 SGHNT and CDR2 YENEEA. The CDR3 totals 13 residues.

This clone has more than one count but fewer than ten. This chain connects TRBV19 to TRBJ2-1, with 10 bases that match TRBD2. The V gene end was trimmed by 5 bases and the J gene end by 2 bases; junction bases not matched to a gene: 9. Germline V gene data show CDR1 as LNHDA and CDR2 as SQIVND (reference sequence). The length of the CDR3 is 17 residues. CDR3 sequence: CASSPRALAGAYNEQFF. The CDR3 DNA reads as TGTGCCAGTAGTCCCCGCGCTCTAGCGGGGGCCTACAATGAGCAGTTCTTC.

The genes are TRBV24-1 and TRBJ1-6; D possibly corresponds to TRBD1 (6 bases). CDR1 is KGHDR and CDR2 is SFDVKD in the germline V gene. This CDR3 has 14 amino acids. The V end lost 5 bases, the J end lost 10 bases, and 14 bases lay between the germline ends. The CDR3 loop reads CATSGTGRGSPLHF. The CDR3 DNA reads as TGTGCCACCAGTGGAACAGGGAGAGGGTCACCCCTCCACTTT.

The V gene is TRBV7-9, the J gene TRBJ1-5, with D maybe TRBD1 (6 bases). Germline V gene sequence: CDR1 SEHNR, CDR2 FQNEAQ (reference sequence). V was pared by 1 base and J by 6 bases, with 10 bases between. This CDR3 contains 14 residues. As DNA, the CDR3 is TGTGCCAGCAGCTTAGGTCCAGGGGTTCAGCCCCAGCATTTT. Its protein product is CASSLGPGVQPQHF.

The chain employs TRBV5-5 and TRBJ1-5, with a tentative D call TRBD1 (5 bases). Trimming shortened V by 4 bases and J by 3 bases, and 14 bases separated the two germline ends. CDR3 length: 15 residues. Germline V lookup: CDR1 SGHKS, CDR2 YYEKEE (reference sequence). In DNA form, the CDR3 reads TGTGCCAGCAGCCTGGGGGAGGGAGTCAATCAGCCCCAGCATTTT. Translation: CASSLGEGVNQPQHF.

The genes are TRBV5-6 and TRBJ2-7, with D perhaps matching TRBD2 (6 bases). The CDR3 has 14 amino acids. V was clipped by 4 bases and J by 0 bases, with 11 bases between them. Germline assignment: CDR1 SGHDT and CDR2 YYEEEE. This CDR3 is CASSLSGSSYEQYF. The CDR3 DNA reads as TGTGCCAGCAGCCTTAGCGGTAGCTCCTACGAGCAGTACTTC.

The genes are TRBV9 and TRBJ2-1; possibly TRBD2 for D (6 bases). V lost 3 bases and J 8 bases, leaving 15 bases between the germline ends. The V gene's germline CDR1 is SGDLS and CDR2 YYNGEE. The CDR3 length is 14 residues. In nucleotides, the CDR3 is TGTGCCAGCAGCGCCGGGACTTTGAGGGATGAGCAGTTCTTC. Translated, it gives CASSAGTLRDEQFF.

The chain joins TRBV4-1 to TRBJ2-3, with D perhaps TRBD2 (5 bases). The CDR3 is 16 amino acids. Germline-derived CDR1 and CDR2 are MGHRA and YSYEKL. The V gene lost 1 base and the J gene lost 4 bases, with 15 bases spanning the gap. The CDR3: CASSQVPPGSADTQYF. Written as DNA, the CDR3 is TGCGCCAGCAGCCAAGTACCCCCGGGATCCGCAGATACGCAGTATTTT.

This clone showed up just once. The chain links TRBV18 to TRBJ2-3, with 11 bases fitting TRBD2. The CDR3 runs to 17 residues. The J segment lost 7 bases and the V segment lost 2 bases, leaving 11 bases of the junction unmatched. From germline, CDR1 is KGHSH and CDR2 LQKENI. CDR3 nucleotide sequence: TGTGCCAGCTCACCATTAGGGGCTAGCGGGGGGCCCCATACGCAGTATTTT. Protein: CASSPLGASGGPHTQYF.

The chain has TRBV5-1 and TRBJ2-3; D is perhaps TRBD2 (5 bases). This CDR3 is built from 14 residues. Trimming left V 4 bases short and J 4 bases short, with 13 bases between. The germline gives CDR1 SGHRS, CDR2 YFSETQ. The DNA for the CDR3 is TGCGCCAGCAGCCTAAGCCCGGGGTCAGATACGCAGTATTTT. It is translated as CASSLSPGSDTQYF.

This sequence joins TRBV7-9 and TRBJ1-5, with a weak D call TRBD1 (5 bases). There are 14 residues in the CDR3. Germline loops: CDR1 SEHNR, CDR2 FQNEAQ (reference sequence). V was pared by 1 base and J by 3 bases, with 7 bases between. CDR3 amino acids: CASSLGGVNQPQHF. CDR3 DNA: TGTGCCAGCAGCTTAGGGGGGGTCAATCAGCCCCAGCATTTT. Full variable domain (missing parts from reference TRBV7-9 and TRBJ1-5): DTGVSQNPRHKITKRGQNVTFRCDPISEHNRLYWYRQTLGQGPEFLTYFQNEAQLEKSRLLSDRFSAERPKGSFSTLEIQRTEQGDSAMYLCASSLGGVNQPQHFGDGTRLSIL.

This clone has a handful of counts. J is TRBJ1-3 and V is TRBV7-9; D ambiguous. CDR1 is SEHNR, CDR2 FQNEAQ, per germline (reference sequence). The CDR3 contains 16 residues. The V end lost 1 base, the J end lost 8 bases, and 18 bases lay between the germline ends. The CDR3 sequence is CASSLEGTATGDTIYF. CDR3 sequence (DNA): TGTGCCAGCAGCTTAGAAGGCACAGCAACGGGAGACACCATATATTTT.

The chain couples TRBV12-5 to TRBJ2-2; 8 bases fit TRBD2. Unmatched junction bases numbered 13, after V lost 3 bases and J lost 1 base. This CDR3 is built from 19 residues. Germline CDR1 and CDR2: LGHNT and FRNRAP. CDR3 loop: CASGFGTNGGGRNTGELFF. The CDR3 DNA sequence: TGTGCTAGTGGTTTCGGCACCAACGGGGGGGGACGGAACACCGGGGAGCTGTTTTTT.

V usage is TRBV24-1 and J usage is TRBJ1-1; TRBD1 matches at 8 bases. Germline V gene sequence: CDR1 KGHDR, CDR2 SFDVKD. This CDR3 spans 13 amino acids. Trimming removed 10 bases from V and 3 bases from J; junction bases left unmatched: 6. CDR3 DNA sequence: TGTGCCACACAGGGGGGTCCGTACACTGAAGCTTTCTTT. This gives the protein CATQGGPYTEAFF.

This clone was recorded only once. The rearrangement joins TRBV5-4 to TRBJ2-7; 7 nucleotides align to TRBD1. The CDR3 extends over 15 amino acids. The ends lost 2 bases at V and 3 bases at J; junction bases unmatched: 8. Germline V gene lookup returns CDR1 SGHNT and CDR2 YYREEE (reference sequence). CDR3 sequence reads: CASSLRWAGGYEQYF. CDR3 nucleotide sequence: TGTGCCAGCAGCTTACGTTGGGCAGGGGGCTACGAGCAGTACTTC.

The gene calls are TRBV2 and TRBJ2-3, with 11 bases identical to TRBD2. The CDR3 runs 15 residues. With V trimmed by 5 bases and J by 1 base, 2 bases remained unmatched. CDR1 and CDR2 from the germline V gene are SNHLY and FYNNEI. CDR3: CASSLLAGGTDTQYF. DNA for the CDR3: TGTGCCAGCAGTTTACTAGCGGGGGGCACAGATACGCAGTATTTT.

The chain carries TRBV27 and TRBJ2-3, with 8 bases identical to TRBD2. Germline CDR1 reads MNHEY; CDR2 reads SMNVEV (reference sequence). Germline trimming cut 4 bases from V and 6 bases from J; bases unmatched to any gene: 12. The CDR3 totals 16 residues. CDR3 sequence reads: CASSWWAGGPQDTQYF. Here the CDR3 DNA reads TGTGCCAGCAGTTGGTGGGCGGGGGGCCCTCAGGATACGCAGTATTTT.

This chain uses TRBV9 with TRBJ1-4; the D is unclear. V was pared by 0 bases and J by 3 bases, with 9 bases between. The CDR3 is 15 amino acids. The germline V gene has CDR1 SGDLS and CDR2 YYNGEE. The CDR3: CASSVEGRANEKLFF. CDR3 coding DNA: TGTGCCAGCAGCGTAGAAGGGCGGGCTAATGAAAAACTGTTTTTT.

The chain employs TRBV5-6 and TRBJ1-6; D is undetermined. Trimming pared 0 bases from V and 10 bases from J, leaving 8 bases between. In germline, CDR1 is SGHDT, CDR2 YYEEEE. The CDR3 sequence is 13 residues long. CDR3 in amino acids: CASSLGQLSPLHF. In nucleotides, the CDR3 is TGTGCCAGCAGCTTGGGACAATTGTCACCCCTCCACTTT.

V is TRBV7-2 and J is TRBJ2-3, with D possibly being TRBD1 (5 bases). V was trimmed by 1 base and J by 2 bases, leaving 16 bases between them. Germline V lookup: CDR1 SGHTA, CDR2 FQGNSA. The CDR3 totals 17 residues. As DNA, the CDR3 is TGTGCCAGCAGCTTAGGACAGCGAACCCCTATCACAGATACGCAGTATTTT. It specifies CASSLGQRTPITDTQYF.

This chain connects TRBV4-1 to TRBJ2-5; TRBD1 matches 9 bases. This CDR3 has 16 residues. V trimming: 4 bases; J trimming: 7 bases; junction bases outside the gene matches: 13. Germline V gives CDR1 MGHRA, CDR2 YSYEKL. The CDR3 sequence is CASSPPDRGGRGTQYF. CDR3 bases: TGCGCCAGCAGCCCCCCGGACAGGGGCGGCCGGGGGACCCAGTACTTC.